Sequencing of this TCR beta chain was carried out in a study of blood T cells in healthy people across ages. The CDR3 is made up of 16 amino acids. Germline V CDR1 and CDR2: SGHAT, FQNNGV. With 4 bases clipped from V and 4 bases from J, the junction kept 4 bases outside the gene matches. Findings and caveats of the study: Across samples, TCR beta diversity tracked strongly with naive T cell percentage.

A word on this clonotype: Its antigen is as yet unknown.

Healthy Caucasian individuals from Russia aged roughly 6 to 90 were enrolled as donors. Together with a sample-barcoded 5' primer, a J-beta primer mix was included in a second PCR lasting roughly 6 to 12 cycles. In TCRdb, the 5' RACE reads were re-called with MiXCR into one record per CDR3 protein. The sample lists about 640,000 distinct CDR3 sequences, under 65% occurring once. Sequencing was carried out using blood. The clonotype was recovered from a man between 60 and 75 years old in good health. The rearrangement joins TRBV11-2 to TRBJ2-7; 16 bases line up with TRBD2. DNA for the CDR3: TGTGCCAGCAGCTCCGGGACTAGCGGGGGGGTGTACGAGCAGTACTTC. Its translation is CASSSGTSGGVYEQYF. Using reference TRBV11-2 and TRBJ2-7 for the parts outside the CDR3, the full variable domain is EAGVAQSPRYKIIEKRQSVAFWCNPISGHATLYWYQQILGQGPKLLIQFQNNGVVDDSQLPKDRFSAERLKGVDSTLKIQPAKLEDSAVYLCASSSGTSGGVYEQYFGPGTRLTVT.